The rows below give T cell receptor beta chains drawn from one sample of a study of Graves' ophthalmopathy and Graves' hyperthyroidism. TCRdb passed the multiplex PCR reads through MiXCR, listing each CDR3 protein once. The sample carries 200,000 to 250,000 distinct CDR3 sequences, approximately 42% recorded once. What was sequenced was peripheral blood. The receptors here all came from an adult man with Graves' ophthalmopathy. Both conserved end residues are part of each CDR3. A D gene is named only where the DNA matches it firmly. Where a row states a size, it is once, few, many or the class of an expanded clone; other rows omit it.

16	NA	TRBD1	TRBV25-1	TRBJ2-7	CASSPGQGATWSEQYF	TGTGCCAGCAGTCCGGGACAGGGGGCGACGTGGAGTGAGCAGTACTTC
14	NA	NA	TRBV5-6	TRBJ2-2	CASSVQGGTGELFF	TGTGCCAGCAGCGTGCAGGGGGGGACCGGGGAGCTGTTTTTT
14	NA	TRBD1	TRBV24-1	TRBJ2-5	CATSESDRVETQYF	TGTGCCACCAGTGAATCGGACAGGGTCGAGACCCAGTACTTC
14	NA	NA	TRBV2	TRBJ2-3	CASDRAPPTNTQYF	TGTGCCAGCGATAGGGCGCCTCCCACGAATACGCAGTATTTT
14	NA	TRBD1	TRBV4-1	TRBJ1-4	CASSQPQGVEKLFF	TGCGCCAGCAGCCAACCACAGGGGGTCGAAAAACTGTTTTTT
18	NA	NA	TRBV10-3	TRBJ2-6	CASRLPDGIISGANVLTF	TGTGCCAGCCGCCTACCTGATGGAATCATCTCTGGGGCCAACGTCCTGACTTTC
16	NA	NA	TRBV12-3/TRBV12-4	TRBJ2-2	CASSALVDRGGGELFF	TGTGCCAGCAGTGCCCTAGTTGACCGAGGTGGCGGGGAGCTGTTTTTT
15	few	NA	TRBV6-5	TRBJ1-5	CATWEGRMSNQPQHF	TGTGCCACTTGGGAAGGGAGGATGAGCAATCAGCCCCAGCATTTT
15	many	NA	TRBV10-3	TRBJ1-1	CAISESSGAGTEAFF	TGTGCCATCAGTGAGTCGTCCGGGGCCGGCACTGAAGCTTTCTTT
16	NA	TRBD2	TRBV20-1	TRBJ2-3	CSAAAILAVGTDTQYF	TGCAGTGCCGCCGCCATTCTAGCGGTGGGCACAGATACGCAGTATTTT
13	many	TRBD1	TRBV20-1	TRBJ1-2	CSGDSPTNYGYTF	TGCAGTGGGGACAGCCCTACTAACTATGGCTACACCTTC
15	once	TRBD1	TRBV10-3	TRBJ2-3	CAISARTGDTDTQYF	TGTGCCATCAGTGCACGGACAGGGGACACAGATACGCAGTATTTT
17	few	TRBD1	TRBV19	TRBJ1-2	CASSIWDGDRGSYGYTF	TGTGCCAGTAGTATATGGGATGGGGACAGGGGTTCCTATGGCTACACCTTC
14	few	NA	TRBV6-5	TRBJ1-5	CASRRTTSNQPQHF	TGTGCCAGCAGGCGGACGACGAGCAATCAGCCCCAGCATTTT
16	NA	NA	TRBV9	TRBJ1-6	CASSQGGTVNNSPLHF	TGTGCCAGCAGCCAAGGCGGGACGGTTAATAATTCACCCCTCCACTTT
13	NA	NA	TRBV20-1	TRBJ2-3	CSAPEAGTDTQYF	TGCAGTGCTCCGGAAGCCGGCACAGATACGCAGTATTTT
17	NA	TRBD1	TRBV15	TRBJ1-4	CATSRARGTADNEKLFF	TGTGCCACCAGCAGAGCCCGTGGGACAGCAGATAATGAAAAACTGTTTTTT
16	few	NA	TRBV12-3/TRBV12-4	TRBJ1-5	CASSQIGQYSNQPQHF	TGTGCCAGCAGTCAAATAGGACAGTATAGCAATCAGCCCCAGCATTTT
14	few	NA	TRBV20-1	TRBJ2-7	CSARDLGLRYEQYF	TGCAGTGCTAGAGATTTGGGCCTCCGCTACGAGCAGTACTTC
17	NA	TRBD2	TRBV9	TRBJ2-5	CASSVEGSSGGRETQYF	TGTGCCAGCAGCGTAGAGGGGTCTAGCGGGGGACGGGAGACCCAGTACTTC
16	NA	TRBD2	TRBV5-1	TRBJ2-7	CASSQLAGGRRGEQYF	TGCGCCAGCAGCCAATTAGCGGGAGGCCGCCGGGGGGAGCAGTACTTC
14	NA	TRBD1	TRBV7-9	TRBJ2-7	CASTQGQGNYEQYF	TGTGCCAGCACCCAAGGACAGGGGAACTACGAGCAGTACTTC
13	NA	NA	TRBV29-1	TRBJ1-1	CSVDETSNTEAFF	TGCAGCGTTGACGAGACATCGAACACTGAAGCTTTCTTT
14	NA	NA	TRBV7-3	TRBJ1-6	CASSPAGYNSPLHF	TGTGCCAGCAGTCCGGCGGGGTACAATTCACCCCTCCACTTT
14	once	NA	TRBV2	TRBJ1-4	CASTRSPTNEKLFF	TGTGCCAGCACCAGAAGTCCAACTAATGAAAAACTGTTTTTT
15	few	TRBD2	TRBV5-6	TRBJ2-7	CANSSRASGNYEQYF	TGTGCCAACAGCTCCAGGGCTAGCGGAAATTACGAGCAGTACTTC